This T cell receptor beta chain was sequenced for a study of T cell repertoires in cytomegalovirus infection. Overall study context: The study used recently identified HLA-C-restricted and well-studied HLA-B-restricted CMV epitopes. Matching HLA type, along with CMV infection, was indicated by public TCR beta signatures.

TCRdb recomputed calls from the reads with MiXCR, one row per CDR3 protein. Among approximately 340,000 distinct CDR3 sequences listed, under 35% were seen once. V was cut by 10 bases and J by 3 bases, with 12 bases left in between. The CDR3 runs to 13 residues. Germline assignment: CDR1 ENHRY and CDR2 SYGVKD. This clonotype was seen only a few times. What it binds is not known. Source: cultured PBMCs, taken from culture after CMV antigen stimulation. The TCR originated in a human donor in good health (CMV status not recorded). Some clones in this sample may be carry-over from other donors' samples. The J gene is TRBJ1-4, the V gene TRBV10-3; D is perhaps TRBD1 (6 bases). CDR3 residues: CATRDNANEKLFF. DNA of the CDR3: TGTGCCACCCGGGACAATGCTAATGAAAAACTGTTTTTT.